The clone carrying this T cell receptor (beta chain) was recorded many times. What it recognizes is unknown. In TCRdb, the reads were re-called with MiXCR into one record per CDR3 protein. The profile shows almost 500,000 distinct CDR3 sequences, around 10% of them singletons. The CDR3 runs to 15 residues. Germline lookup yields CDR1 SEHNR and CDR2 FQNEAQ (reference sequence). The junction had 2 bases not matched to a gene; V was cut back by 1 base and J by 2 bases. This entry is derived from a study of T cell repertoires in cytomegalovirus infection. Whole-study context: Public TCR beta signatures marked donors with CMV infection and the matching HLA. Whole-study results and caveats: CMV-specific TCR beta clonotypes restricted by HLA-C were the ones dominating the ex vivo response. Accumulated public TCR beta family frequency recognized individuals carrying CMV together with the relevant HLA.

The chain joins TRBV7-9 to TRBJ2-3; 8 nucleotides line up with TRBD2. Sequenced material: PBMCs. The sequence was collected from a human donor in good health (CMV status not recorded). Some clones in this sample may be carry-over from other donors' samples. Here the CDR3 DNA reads TGTGCCAGCAGCTTAGGCGGGGGGCCCACAGATACGCAGTATTTT. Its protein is CASSLGGGPTDTQYF.